This T cell receptor (beta chain) was identified during a study of OX40 agonist ivuxolimab in advanced cancers. Study details: Eligibility admitted prior anti-PD-1, anti-PD-L1 or anti-CTLA-4 therapy; 30% to 40% had some. Study-level findings and limits: In CD8+ T cells, expanded clones were on average more numerous than in CD4+.

The CDR3 contains 14 residues. From germline, CDR1 is SGHRS and CDR2 YFSETQ. Trimming took 4 bases from V and 0 from J, leaving 7 bases between them. Researchers took blood at baseline, on cycle 4 day 1, and on cycle 7 day 1. Only one count was recorded for this clone. Antigen specificity is unknown. Profiled with immunoSEQ multiplex PCR; TCRdb holds only in-frame clones, not every one. The table includes over 70,000 clones, approximately 85% detected once. The sequence came from an adult with an advanced solid tumor such as melanoma, head and neck, liver or kidney cancer. Sequencing was performed on CD4+ or CD8+ T cells sorted from blood, taken in a trial of the OX40 agonist ivuxolimab. The chain combines TRBV5-1 with TRBJ1-4; D gene uncertain. CDR3 region: CASSVRTTNEKLFF. The CDR3 nucleotides read TGCGCCAGCAGCGTCCGGACAACTAATGAAAAACTGTTTTTT.